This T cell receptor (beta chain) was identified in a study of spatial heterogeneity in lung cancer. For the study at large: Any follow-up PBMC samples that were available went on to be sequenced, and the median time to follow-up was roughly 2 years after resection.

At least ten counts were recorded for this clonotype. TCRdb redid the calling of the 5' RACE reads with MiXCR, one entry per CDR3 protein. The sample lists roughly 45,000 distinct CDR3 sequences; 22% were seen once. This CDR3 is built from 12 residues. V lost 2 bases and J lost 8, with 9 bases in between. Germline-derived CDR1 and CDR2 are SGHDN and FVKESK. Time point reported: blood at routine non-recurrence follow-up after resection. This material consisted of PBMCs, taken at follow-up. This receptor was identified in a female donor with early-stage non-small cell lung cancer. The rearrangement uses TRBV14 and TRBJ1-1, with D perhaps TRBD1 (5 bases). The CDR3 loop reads CASSQWGVEAFF. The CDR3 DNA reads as TGTGCCAGCAGCCAATGGGGGGTCGAAGCTTTCTTT.